The clone carrying this T cell receptor beta chain was seen only a few times. Its antigen is not identified. Amplification of TCR beta CDR3 regions was performed using RNA transcripts as template. First-round RT-PCR with HTBI primers amplified the TCR CDR3 region. TCRdb ran MiXCR on the multiplex PCR reads and lists one entry per CDR3 protein. The top ten clones hold around half of a sample with fewer than 350,000 distinct CDR3 sequences, around 20% of them seen once. This sample was included in a study of T cells in Graves' hyperthyroidism and ophthalmopathy. Study-wide results and limits: A 13 V-J signature model discriminated ophthalmopathy versus stable hyperthyroidism. Blood held most thyroid clonotypes expanded above 0.001 frequency.

Any patient presenting with uncontrolled infection, other autoimmune disease, pregnancy or lactation was left out. The diagnoses drew upon clinical symptoms, serum thyroxine and TRAb, thyroid ultrasound and orbital computed tomography. Sequencing was done on a sample of blood. The clonotype comes from a woman aged 50 to 65 with Graves' hyperthyroidism.

The chain's CDR3 is CSAPGQGALLAKKLFF. In nucleotides, the CDR3 is TGCAGTGCACCGGGACAGGGGGCGCTTCTGGCCAAGAAACTGTTTTTT. The chain links TRBV20-1 to TRBJ1-4, with TRBD1 matching 12 bases. The germline V gene has CDR1 DFQATT and CDR2 SNEGSKA (reference sequence). V trimming: 6 bases; J trimming: 11 bases; junction bases outside the gene matches: 16. The CDR3 is made up of 16 amino acids.